These 29 T cell receptor beta chains were sequenced from one sample in a study of blood T cell repertoires in COVID-19. Sequencing was performed with immunoSEQ multiplex PCR; in TCRdb, only in-frame clones are kept and a portion is missing. The sample lists about 220,000 clones, 80% to 90% occurring once. Sequenced material: peripheral blood. These receptors came from an older woman with acute or convalescent COVID-19.

The gene calls are TRBV6-5 and TRBJ1-3; 7 bases line up with TRBD1. V was pared by 6 bases and J by 3 bases, with 8 bases of the junction left unmatched. The germline gives CDR1 MNHEY, CDR2 SVGAGI. The CDR3 totals 15 residues. Here the CDR3 reads CASSLTDRDGNTIYF. The CDR3 DNA follows: TGTGCCAGCAGCCTTACTGACAGGGATGGAAACACCATATATTTT.

The chain has TRBV5-4 and TRBJ2-4; no clear D gene. In germline, CDR1 is SGHNT, CDR2 YYREEE (reference sequence). V gave up 0 bases and J gave up 8 bases, with 12 bases separating them. CDR3 length: 14 amino acids. In DNA, the CDR3 is TGTGCCAGCAGCTTGGTCCACGCGAACGACATTCAGTACTTC. Protein sequence: CASSLVHANDIQYF.

This clone has only one observation. This chain joins TRBV28 and TRBJ1-2; D not certain. CDR1 is MDHEN, CDR2 SYDVKM, per germline. V was clipped by 5 bases and J by 4 bases, with 14 bases between them. There are 14 residues in the CDR3. CDR3 amino acids: CASSQGGLIYGYTF. CDR3 nucleotide sequence: TGTGCCAGCAGTCAAGGAGGTCTGATCTATGGCTACACCTTC.

This sequence joins TRBV12-3 or TRBV12-4 and TRBJ1-5; D is uncertain. The CDR3 is made up of 13 amino acids. Trimming stripped 3 bases from V and 6 bases from J, with 9 bases between. CDR3 protein: CASSLEGRQPQHF. CDR3 DNA sequence: TGTGCCAGCAGTTTGGAGGGTCGTCAGCCCCAGCATTTT.

The V and J genes are TRBV4-1 and TRBJ2-5; D possibly corresponds to TRBD2 (6 bases). Trimming pared 4 bases from V and 3 bases from J, leaving 15 bases between. The CDR3 loop spans 15 amino acids. Germline V CDR1 and CDR2: MGHRA, YSYEKL. Written as DNA, the CDR3 is TGCGCCAGCAGCCCGATTGGGACGGGAGAAGAGACCCAGTACTTC. Protein sequence: CASSPIGTGEETQYF.

In its sample, this clone was seen a few times. The chain joins TRBV3-1 (or the pseudogene TRBV3-2) to TRBJ2-7; TRBD2 matches at 9 bases. This CDR3 is 13 amino acids long. V trimming: 5 bases; J trimming: 5 bases; junction bases outside the gene matches: 4. Germline CDR1 and CDR2: LGHDT and YNNKEL (reference sequence). This CDR3 reads CASSTAGGHEQYF. The CDR3, as DNA: TGTGCCAGCAGCACGGCGGGGGGGCACGAGCAGTACTTC.

This clone appeared once. The chain joins TRBV5-4 to TRBJ1-4, with D perhaps TRBD1 (5 bases). Per germline, CDR1 SGHNT and CDR2 YYREEE (reference sequence). The CDR3 covers 14 residues. Deletions cut 4 bases from V and 5 bases from J, with 12 bases between. The CDR3 spells CASSRSQENEKLFF. Written as DNA, the CDR3 is TGTGCCAGCAGCCGATCACAGGAAAATGAAAAACTGTTTTTT.

The chain uses TRBV3-1 (or the pseudogene TRBV3-2) and TRBJ1-2; D perhaps matches TRBD1 (5 bases). The length of the CDR3 is 16 residues. Deletions cut 6 bases from V and 2 bases from J, with 19 bases between. CDR1 and CDR2 from the germline V gene are LGHDT and YNNKEL (reference sequence). In DNA, the CDR3 is TGTGCCAGCAGACATACTCAGGGAAAGGGGAACTATGGCTACACCTTC. It is translated as CASRHTQGKGNYGYTF.

This chain connects TRBV6-2 or TRBV6-3 to TRBJ2-7, with 9 bases lining up with TRBD2. V lost 4 bases to trimming and J lost 7 bases; unmatched junction nucleotides: 2. This CDR3 region has 12 residues. Germline loops: CDR1 MNHEY, CDR2 SVGEGT. The DNA of the CDR3 is TGTGCCAGCAGTTTCGGACTAGCGGAGCAGTACTTC. Translating it yields CASSFGLAEQYF.

This clone was recorded only once. Different DNA sequences within this sample yield the same CDR3. The rearrangement uses TRBV19 and TRBJ1-1, with 7 bases lining up with TRBD1. From germline, CDR1 is LNHDA and CDR2 SQIVND (reference sequence). The CDR3 length is 15 residues. J lost 2 bases, V lost 3 bases, and 6 bases had no gene match. The CDR3 DNA is TGTGCCAGTAGTATTTTCGACAGGGCTAACACTGAAGCTTTCTTT. Translation: CASSIFDRANTEAFF.

The chain links TRBV6-5 to TRBJ2-7, with 9 bases that match TRBD1. J was trimmed by 2 bases and V by 2 bases; bases with no gene match: 4. Germline CDR1 MNHEY, CDR2 SVGAGI. The CDR3 has 15 amino acids. The CDR3 region is CASSYTGQGPYEQYF. CDR3 nucleotides: TGTGCCAGCAGTTACACAGGACAGGGGCCCTACGAGCAGTACTTC.

V and J are TRBV5-1 and TRBJ1-5, with a tentative D call TRBD1 (5 bases). The germline V gene encodes CDR1 SGHRS and CDR2 YFSETQ. This CDR3 is 15 amino acids long. V gave up 5 bases and J gave up 2 bases, with 14 bases separating them. The CDR3 protein is CASSPDSPGNQPQHF. The CDR3 DNA is TGCGCCAGCAGTCCCGACAGTCCAGGCAATCAGCCCCAGCATTTT.

The chain has TRBV2 and TRBJ1-2; 10 nucleotides line up with TRBD1. CDR1 SNHLY and CDR2 FYNNEI come from the germline V gene. The V gene end was trimmed by 5 bases and the J gene end by 9 bases; junction bases not matched to a gene: 3. The CDR3 runs 12 residues. For the CDR3, the DNA is TGTGCCAGCAGTCCGGGACAGGGGAGCTACACCTTC. This translates into CASSPGQGSYTF.

As to this clone: This same CDR3 is encoded by further DNA sequences in the sample. This chain links TRBV7-2 with TRBJ2-7; D unclear. This CDR3 spans 12 amino acids. Germline V gene lookup returns CDR1 SGHTA and CDR2 FQGNSA. V lost 2 bases and J 2 bases, leaving 4 bases between the germline ends. CDR3 sequence (DNA): TGTGCCAGCAGCTTAACGGCCTACGAGCAGTACTTC. Amino acid sequence: CASSLTAYEQYF.

V and J are TRBV4-3 and TRBJ1-2; TRBD1 matches 8 bases. V dropped 0 bases and J dropped 6; count of bases not matched to a gene: 12. Germline values: CDR1 LGHNA, CDR2 YSLEER. This CDR3 region has 17 residues. Here the CDR3 DNA reads TGCGCCAGCAGCCAAGATCTTTATTTGGGGACAGGCAATGGCTACACCTTC. Its protein product is CASSQDLYLGTGNGYTF.

In its sample, this clone was seen once. The chain employs TRBV5-4 and TRBJ1-1; the D is unclear. Germline CDR1 SGHNT, CDR2 YYREEE (reference sequence). V gave up 0 bases and J gave up 2 bases, with 5 bases separating them. The CDR3 totals 13 residues. The CDR3 nucleotides read TGTGCCAGCAGCTTGGGCAGAAACACTGAAGCTTTCTTT. This encodes CASSLGRNTEAFF.

The CDR3: CASSLAWAEVVSNEKLFF. DNA of the CDR3: TGTGCCAGCAGCTTAGCGTGGGCGGAGGTGGTGAGTAATGAAAAACTGTTTTTT. This chain joins TRBV11-2 and TRBJ1-4; D ambiguous. Germline V gene lookup returns CDR1 SGHAT and CDR2 FQNNGV. The CDR3 is made up of 18 amino acids. V shed 1 base and J shed 4 bases, with 19 bases lying between them. Supplemented by reference TRBV11-2 and TRBJ1-4, the full variable domain reads EAGVAQSPRYKIIEKRQSVAFWCNPISGHATLYWYQQILGQGPKLLIQFQNNGVVDDSQLPKDRFSAERLKGVDSTLKIQPAKLEDSAVYLCASSLAWAEVVSNEKLFFGSGTQLSVL.

The V call is TRBV12-3 or TRBV12-4, the J call TRBJ1-2; D remains ambiguous. The CDR3 runs to 12 residues. V was cut by 3 bases and J by 7 bases, with 9 bases left in between. In DNA form, the CDR3 reads TGTGCCAGCAGTTTGAGCACGTCTGGCTACACCTTC. Its translation is CASSLSTSGYTF.

The rearrangement joins TRBV7-2 to TRBJ2-1, with TRBD2 identical over 9 bases. This CDR3 has 16 amino acids. With V trimmed by 5 bases and J by 9 bases, 14 bases remained unmatched. Germline V gene lookup returns CDR1 SGHTA and CDR2 FQGNSA. The CDR3 spells CASSPQRGGAVGEQFF. The CDR3 nucleotides are TGTGCCAGCAGCCCCCAACGCGGGGGGGCTGTCGGTGAGCAGTTCTTC.

This rearrangement joins TRBV28 to TRBJ2-5; 8 nucleotides align to TRBD2. Unmatched junction bases numbered 19, after V lost 10 bases and J lost 3 bases. This CDR3 spans 17 amino acids. Per the germline V gene, CDR1 is MDHEN and CDR2 is SYDVKM. In nucleotides, the CDR3 is TGTGCCATCTTGCCCGCGCCGGGGGGGGCAGGGGAAGAGACCCAGTACTTC. It translates to CAILPAPGGAGEETQYF.

The chain uses TRBV4-2 and TRBJ1-2, with 8 positions matching TRBD1. Unmatched junction bases numbered 1, after V lost 3 bases and J lost 4 bases. The germline CDR1 and CDR2 sequences are LGHNA and YNFKEQ. There are 13 residues in the CDR3. This chain's CDR3 is CASSQGQVYGYTF. CDR3 in DNA: TGTGCCAGCAGCCAGGGACAGGTCTATGGCTACACCTTC.

CDR3 protein: CATSVPTGGQETQYF. DNA of the CDR3: TGTGCCACCAGTGTCCCCACAGGGGGACAAGAGACCCAGTACTTC. V usage is TRBV24-1 and J usage is TRBJ2-5; TRBD1 aligns across 8 bases. This CDR3 is 15 amino acids long. Germline V gene lookup returns CDR1 KGHDR and CDR2 SFDVKD. Unmatched junction bases numbered 6, after V lost 5 bases and J lost 2 bases.

This clone was counted only a few times. V is TRBV6-5 and J is TRBJ1-1; no reliable D call. The V gene's germline CDR1 is MNHEY and CDR2 SVGAGI. The V and J ends lost 5 bases and 8 bases respectively, with 9 bases between them. This CDR3 contains 11 residues. The CDR3 loop reads CASSTPTEAFF. CDR3 coding DNA: TGTGCCAGCAGTACCCCGACAGAAGCTTTCTTT.

The J gene is TRBJ1-1, the V gene TRBV19; perhaps TRBD1 as D (6 bases). V lost 7 bases and J 4 bases, leaving 13 bases between the germline ends. Germline CDR1 and CDR2: LNHDA and SQIVND (reference sequence). The CDR3 loop spans 13 amino acids. The CDR3: CASKGVLGTEAFF. The CDR3 DNA sequence: TGTGCCAGTAAGGGGGTTTTGGGCACTGAAGCTTTCTTT.

The chain joins TRBV7-2 to TRBJ1-2; no clear D gene. Germline values: CDR1 SGHTA, CDR2 FQGNSA. V was shortened by 6 bases and J by 0 bases, with 11 bases between the two germline ends. CDR3 length: 14 amino acids. The CDR3 region has the DNA TGTGCCAGCAGACCTACTATGGCTAACTATGGCTACACCTTC. This translates into CASRPTMANYGYTF.

The genes are TRBV15 and TRBJ1-1; D uncertain. Trimming cost V 5 bases and J 3 bases, with 7 bases left between them. Germline V gives CDR1 LNHNV, CDR2 YYDKDF (reference sequence). The CDR3 has 12 residues. The CDR3 DNA reads as TGTGCCACCAGCTCCGGAGACACTGAAGCTTTCTTT. Residues: CATSSGDTEAFF.

The table lists this clone with a count of one. The genes are TRBV3-1 (or the pseudogene TRBV3-2) and TRBJ1-1; tentatively, D is TRBD1 (5 bases). This CDR3 comprises 13 residues. Germline V gene lookup returns CDR1 LGHDT and CDR2 YNNKEL (reference sequence). The V and J ends lost 7 bases and 3 bases respectively, with 12 bases between them. In DNA, the CDR3 is TGTGCCAGCACCGGCAGGGAAGACACTGAAGCTTTCTTT. It encodes CASTGREDTEAFF.

The chain is built from TRBV9 and TRBJ1-3, with D unresolved. Trimming cost V 5 bases and J 0 bases, with 6 bases left between them. The CDR3 consists of 13 residues. The germline V gene encodes CDR1 SGDLS and CDR2 YYNGEE. CDR3 nucleotides: TGTGCCAGCAGAGCGTCCTCTGGAAACACCATATATTTT. This encodes CASRASSGNTIYF.

The rearrangement uses TRBV3-1 (or the pseudogene TRBV3-2) and TRBJ1-1; 7 bases are shared with TRBD1. Losses at the gene ends were 8 bases for V and 5 bases for J; bases not matched to a gene: 11. This CDR3 is 14 amino acids long. Germline V lookup: CDR1 LGHDT, CDR2 YNNKEL (reference sequence). The CDR3 protein is CASGPRQGRTEAFF. The CDR3 region has the DNA TGTGCCAGCGGACCGCGACAGGGACGGACTGAAGCTTTCTTT.